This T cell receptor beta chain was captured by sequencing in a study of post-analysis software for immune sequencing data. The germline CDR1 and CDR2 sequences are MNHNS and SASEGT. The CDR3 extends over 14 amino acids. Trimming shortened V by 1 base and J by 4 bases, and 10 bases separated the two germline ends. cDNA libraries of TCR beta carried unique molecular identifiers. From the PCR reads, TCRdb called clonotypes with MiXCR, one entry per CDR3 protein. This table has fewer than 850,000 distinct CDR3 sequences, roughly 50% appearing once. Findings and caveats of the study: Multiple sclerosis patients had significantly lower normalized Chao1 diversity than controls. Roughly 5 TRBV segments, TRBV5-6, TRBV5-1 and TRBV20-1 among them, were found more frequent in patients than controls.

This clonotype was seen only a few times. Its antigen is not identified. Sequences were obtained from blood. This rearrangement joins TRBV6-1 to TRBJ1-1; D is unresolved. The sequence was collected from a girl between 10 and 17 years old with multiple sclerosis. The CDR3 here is CASSEGQVSTEAFF. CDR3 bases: TGTGCCAGCAGTGAAGGGCAGGTTAGCACTGAAGCTTTCTTT.